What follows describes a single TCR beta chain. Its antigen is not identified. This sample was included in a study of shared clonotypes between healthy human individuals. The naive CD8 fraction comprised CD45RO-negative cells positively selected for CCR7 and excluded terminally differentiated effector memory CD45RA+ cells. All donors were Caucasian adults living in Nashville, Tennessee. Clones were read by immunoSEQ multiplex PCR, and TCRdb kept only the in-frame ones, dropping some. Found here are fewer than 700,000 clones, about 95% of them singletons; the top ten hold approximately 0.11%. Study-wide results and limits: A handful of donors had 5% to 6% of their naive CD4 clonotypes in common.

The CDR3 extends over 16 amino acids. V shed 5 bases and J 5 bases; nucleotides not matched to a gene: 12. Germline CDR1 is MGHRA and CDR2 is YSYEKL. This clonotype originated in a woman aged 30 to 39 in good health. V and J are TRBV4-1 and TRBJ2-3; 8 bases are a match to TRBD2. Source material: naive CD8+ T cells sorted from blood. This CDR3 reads CASSSPIAGRKDTQYF. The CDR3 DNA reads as TGCGCCAGCAGCTCACCTATAGCGGGACGGAAAGATACGCAGTATTTT.